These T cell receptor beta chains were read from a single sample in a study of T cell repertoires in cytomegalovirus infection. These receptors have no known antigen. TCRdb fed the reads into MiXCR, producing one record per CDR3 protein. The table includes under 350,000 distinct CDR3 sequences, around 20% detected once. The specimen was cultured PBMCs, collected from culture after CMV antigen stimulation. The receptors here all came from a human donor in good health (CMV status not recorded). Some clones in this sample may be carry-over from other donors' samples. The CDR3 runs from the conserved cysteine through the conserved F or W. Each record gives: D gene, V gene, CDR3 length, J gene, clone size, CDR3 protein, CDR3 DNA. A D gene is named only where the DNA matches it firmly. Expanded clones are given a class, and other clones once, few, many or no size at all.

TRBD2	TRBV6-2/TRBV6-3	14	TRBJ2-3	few	CASRIASGSDTQYF	TGTGCCAGCAGGATCGCTAGCGGCTCAGATACGCAGTATTTT
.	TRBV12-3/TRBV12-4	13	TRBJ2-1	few	CASRASSYNEQFF	TGTGCCAGCCGGGCTAGCAGCTACAATGAGCAGTTCTTC
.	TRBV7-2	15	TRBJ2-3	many	CASSNLPSGTDTQYF	TGTGCCAGCAGCAATCTTCCTAGCGGCACAGATACGCAGTATTTT
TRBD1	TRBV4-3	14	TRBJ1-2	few	CASSQTTGGNGYTF	TGCGCCAGCAGCCAGACGACAGGGGGGAATGGCTACACCTTC
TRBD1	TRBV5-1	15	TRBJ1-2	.	CASSLVTGGFYGYTF	TGCGCCAGCAGCTTGGTGACAGGGGGCTTCTATGGCTACACCTTC
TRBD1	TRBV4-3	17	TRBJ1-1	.	CASSSVRDSGFLAEAFF	TGCGCCAGCAGCTCCGTTCGGGACAGTGGTTTTCTAGCTGAAGCTTTCTTT
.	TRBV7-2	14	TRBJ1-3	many	CASSYRNSGNTIYF	TGTGCCAGCAGCTATCGTAACTCTGGAAACACCATATATTTT
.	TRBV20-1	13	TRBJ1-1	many	CSAPSAMNTEAFF	TGCAGTGCTCCCTCGGCTATGAACACTGAAGCTTTCTTT
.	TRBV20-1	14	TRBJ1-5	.	CSARVSQPNQPQHF	TGCAGTGCTAGAGTGTCACAGCCAAATCAGCCCCAGCATTTT
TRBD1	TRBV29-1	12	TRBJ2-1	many	CSGGDRVNEQFF	TGCAGCGGGGGAGACAGGGTCAATGAGCAGTTCTTC
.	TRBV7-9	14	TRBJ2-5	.	CASSRGGFGETQYF	TGTGCCAGCAGCCGCGGGGGCTTTGGGGAGACCCAGTACTTC
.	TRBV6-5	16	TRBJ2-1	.	CASRASGHFHLNEQFF	TGTGCCAGCAGAGCCTCCGGACACTTCCACCTCAATGAGCAGTTCTTC
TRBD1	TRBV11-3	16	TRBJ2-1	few	CASSPRAGTVYNEQFF	TGTGCCAGCAGCCCCCGGGCCGGGACAGTCTACAATGAGCAGTTCTTC
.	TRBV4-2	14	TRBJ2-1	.	CASSPRATFNEQFF	TGTGCCAGCAGCCCCAGGGCAACCTTCAATGAGCAGTTCTTC
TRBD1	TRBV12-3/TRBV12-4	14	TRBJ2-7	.	CASRSGTGPYEQYF	TGTGCCAGCAGGTCCGGGACAGGGCCCTACGAGCAGTACTTC
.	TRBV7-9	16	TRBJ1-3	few	CASSGGGRRSGNTIYF	TGTGCCAGCAGCGGGGGGGGACGGCGCTCTGGAAACACCATATATTTT
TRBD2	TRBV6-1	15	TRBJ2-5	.	CASSSGTSGVETQYF	TGTGCCAGCAGTTCGGGGACTAGCGGGGTAGAGACCCAGTACTTC
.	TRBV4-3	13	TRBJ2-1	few	CASSRVFANEQFF	TGCGCCAGCAGCCGGGTTTTCGCGAATGAGCAGTTCTTC
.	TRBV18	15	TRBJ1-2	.	CASSSTATVNYGYTF	TGTGCCAGCTCCTCTACCGCGACAGTTAACTATGGCTACACCTTC
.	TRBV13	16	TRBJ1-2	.	CASSLGGGQPILGYTF	TGTGCCAGCAGCTTAGGGGGGGGCCAGCCCATCCTTGGCTACACCTTC
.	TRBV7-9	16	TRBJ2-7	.	CASSLGSGTPVYEQYF	TGTGCCAGCAGCTTGGGGTCCGGGACACCGGTTTACGAGCAGTACTTC
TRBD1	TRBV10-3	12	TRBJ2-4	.	CATRDRDLIQYF	TGTGCCACCAGGGACAGGGATCTAATTCAGTACTTC
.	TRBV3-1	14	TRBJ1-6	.	CASSQVRQASPLHF	TGTGCCAGCAGCCAAGTCAGGCAGGCGTCACCCCTCCACTTT
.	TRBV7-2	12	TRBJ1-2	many	CASSRPGRGYTF	TGTGCCAGCAGCCGCCCGGGGAGGGGCTACACCTTC
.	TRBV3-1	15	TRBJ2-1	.	CASSQGVGTYNEQFF	TGTGCCAGCAGCCAAGGGGTGGGAACCTACAATGAGCAGTTCTTC
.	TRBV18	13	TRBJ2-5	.	CASSLQQEETQYF	TGTGCCAGCTCCCTTCAGCAAGAGGAGACCCAGTACTTC
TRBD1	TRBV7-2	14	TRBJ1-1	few	CASSLPQQGIEAFF	TGTGCCAGCAGCTTACCTCAACAGGGGATTGAAGCTTTCTTT
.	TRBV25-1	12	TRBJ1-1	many	CASLGMNTEAFF	TGTGCCAGCCTAGGCATGAACACTGAAGCTTTCTTT
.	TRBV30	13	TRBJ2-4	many	CAWSKVPLNIQYF	TGTGCCTGGAGTAAAGTCCCCTTGAACATTCAGTACTTC
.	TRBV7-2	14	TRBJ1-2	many	CASSLAPENYGYTF	TGTGCCAGCAGCTTAGCGCCGGAGAACTATGGCTACACCTTC
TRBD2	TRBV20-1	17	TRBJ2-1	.	CSAAGTSGSSSYNEQFF	TGCAGTGCCGCCGGGACTAGCGGGAGCAGCTCCTACAATGAGCAGTTCTTC
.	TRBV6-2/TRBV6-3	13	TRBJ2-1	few	CASRTRAYNEQFF	TGTGCCAGCAGGACTAGGGCCTACAATGAGCAGTTCTTC
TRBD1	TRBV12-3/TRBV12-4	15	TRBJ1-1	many	CASSLATGVNTEAFF	TGTGCCAGCAGTTTAGCGACAGGGGTGAACACTGAAGCTTTCTTT
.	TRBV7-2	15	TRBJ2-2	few	CASSLLATNTGELFF	TGTGCCAGCAGCTTGCTAGCGACGAACACCGGGGAGCTGTTTTTT
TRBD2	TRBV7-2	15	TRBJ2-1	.	CASSSSGRGVDEQFF	TGTGCCAGCAGCTCAAGCGGGAGAGGGGTCGATGAGCAGTTCTTC
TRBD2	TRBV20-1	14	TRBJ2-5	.	CSARAGTRGETQYF	TGCAGTGCTAGAGCCGGGACTAGGGGAGAGACCCAGTACTTC
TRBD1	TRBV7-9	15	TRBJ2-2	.	CASSSGTGGTGELFF	TGTGCCAGCAGCTCCGGGACAGGGGGCACCGGGGAGCTGTTTTTT
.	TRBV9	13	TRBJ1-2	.	CASSPREGYGYTF	TGTGCCAGCAGCCCCAGGGAAGGCTATGGCTACACCTTC
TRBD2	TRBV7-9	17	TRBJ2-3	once	CASSLVATGGSYDTQYF	TGTGCCAGCAGCTTAGTGGCTACGGGCGGGAGTTACGATACGCAGTATTTT
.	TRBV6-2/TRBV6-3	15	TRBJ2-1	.	CASSYRAPTYNEQFF	TGTGCCAGCAGTTATAGGGCACCTACCTACAATGAGCAGTTCTTC